The 26 T cell receptor beta chains given below trace back to one sample, sequenced in a study of blood T cell repertoires in COVID-19 (dated by TCRdb to 2020 to 2021). The library relied on the immunoSEQ multiplex PCR assay. This is the immuneACCESS table as TCRdb keeps it, with only in-frame sequences that have V and J called. A part of the clones is gone; compared with another copy, unresolved V genes explain less than half, and the rest is unexplained. Recorded for this sample are just over 300,000 clones; around 84% of them occurred a single time. The top ten clonotypes cover roughly 4% of the sample. The sample comprised PBMCs or T cells enriched from blood (not recorded which). The receptors here all came from a man aged 30 to 39 who had recovered from COVID-19.

The chain has TRBV11-3 and TRBJ1-3; a possible D gene is TRBD1 (6 bases). Trimming shortened V by 1 base and J by 2 bases, and 9 bases separated the two germline ends. The V gene's germline CDR1 is SGHNT and CDR2 YENEEA. CDR3 length: 15 amino acids. CDR3: CASSLARTAGNTIYF. DNA for the CDR3: TGTGCCAGCAGCTTAGCCCGGACAGCTGGAAACACCATATATTTT.

This clone is a singleton in its sample. The rearrangement links TRBV11-2 to TRBJ2-3; 11 bases align to TRBD2. The CDR3 loop spans 15 amino acids. Germline trimming cut 7 bases from V and 4 bases from J; bases unmatched to any gene: 7. The germline V gene encodes CDR1 SGHAT and CDR2 FQNNGV. The CDR3: CASTPRSGGADTQYF. CDR3 DNA sequence: TGTGCCAGCACCCCTCGTAGCGGGGGGGCAGATACGCAGTATTTT.

This chain uses TRBV11-2 with TRBJ2-6; D not resolved. The ends were cut back, 5 bases at V and 2 bases at J, with 16 bases in the middle. This CDR3 is 17 amino acids long. Germline V gene sequence: CDR1 SGHAT, CDR2 FQNNGV. CDR3 in DNA: TGTGCCAGCAGCGATAGAAGACAAAGAACTGGGGCCAACGTCCTGACTTTC. Translating it yields CASSDRRQRTGANVLTF. Complete variable domain (other parts from reference TRBV11-2 and TRBJ2-6): EAGVAQSPRYKIIEKRQSVAFWCNPISGHATLYWYQQILGQGPKLLIQFQNNGVVDDSQLPKDRFSAERLKGVDSTLKIQPAKLEDSAVYLCASSDRRQRTGANVLTFGAGSRLTVL.

The V and J genes are TRBV4-2 and TRBJ2-7, with TRBD2 matching over 13 bases. Germline CDR1 and CDR2: LGHNA and YNFKEQ. The V segment lost 3 bases and the J segment 7 bases; nucleotides outside the gene matches: 6. The CDR3 totals 15 residues. In DNA, the CDR3 is TGTGCCAGCAGCCAGGGGACTAGCGGGATTGGGGAGCAGTACTTC. Translation: CASSQGTSGIGEQYF.

V and J are TRBV3-1 (or the pseudogene TRBV3-2) and TRBJ2-5; the D gene is possibly TRBD2 (5 bases). Germline assignment: CDR1 LGHDT and CDR2 YNNKEL (reference sequence). This CDR3 contains 14 residues. V lost 3 bases and J lost 5, with 13 bases in between. CDR3 in DNA: TGTGCCAGCAGCCACAGAGGGTACGGCGAGACCCAGTACTTC. It specifies CASSHRGYGETQYF.

The chain employs TRBV11-2 and TRBJ1-1; TRBD1 might be the D (5 bases). Trimming removed 5 bases at V and 0 bases at J, with 13 bases between. This CDR3 region has 15 residues. CDR1 and CDR2 from the germline V gene are SGHAT and FQNNGV. CDR3 sequence: CASSARQQMNTEAFF. The DNA of the CDR3 is TGTGCCAGCAGCGCCCGACAGCAGATGAACACTGAAGCTTTCTTT.

This clone has a handful of counts. CDR3 bases: TGTGCCAGCAGCGGCAGGGGAAAGGAAAAACTGTTTTTT. Translating gives CASSGRGKEKLFF. V usage is TRBV7-2 and J usage is TRBJ1-4; tentative D call: TRBD1 (6 bases). Germline V gives CDR1 SGHTA, CDR2 FQGNSA. This CDR3 comprises 13 residues. The ends were cut back, 5 bases at V and 8 bases at J, with 12 bases in the middle.

The chain is built from TRBV30 and TRBJ2-1, with D possibly being TRBD2 (6 bases). This CDR3 region has 16 residues. V was pared by 0 bases and J by 8 bases, with 20 bases between. In germline, CDR1 is GTSNPN, CDR2 SVGIG (reference sequence). CDR3 DNA: TGTGCCTGGAGTGTAAGTCCCGGACTAACGGTGGATGAGCAGTTCTTC. It encodes CAWSVSPGLTVDEQFF.

This chain links TRBV3-1 (or the pseudogene TRBV3-2) with TRBJ1-1; a weak D match, TRBD1 (5 bases). The germline V and J ends were trimmed by 2 bases and 0 bases, with 13 bases remaining between them. The length of the CDR3 is 16 residues. In germline, CDR1 is LGHDT, CDR2 YNNKEL (reference sequence). CDR3 nucleotides: TGTGCCAGCAGCCAAATGGACACTTTTATGAACACTGAAGCTTTCTTT. It is translated as CASSQMDTFMNTEAFF.

This chain connects TRBV12-3 or TRBV12-4 to TRBJ1-2, with 7 bases lining up with TRBD1. Trimming took 3 bases from V and 6 from J; bases not matched to a gene: 4. There are 13 residues in the CDR3. CDR3 region: CASSLTGYDGYTF. In DNA form, the CDR3 reads TGTGCCAGCAGTTTGACAGGGTATGATGGCTACACCTTC.

The genes are TRBV29-1 and TRBJ1-1; D may be TRBD1 (5 bases). The germline V gene has CDR1 SQVTM and CDR2 ANQGSEA. The CDR3 length is 12 residues. Trimming cost V 7 bases and J 0 bases, with 9 bases left between them. Written as DNA, the CDR3 is TGCAGCGGGGGGAACATGAACACTGAAGCTTTCTTT. Protein product: CSGGNMNTEAFF.

The rearrangement uses TRBV10-1 and TRBJ1-3; maybe TRBD1 (6 bases). There are 17 residues in the CDR3. Germline assignment: CDR1 WNHNN and CDR2 SYGVQD (reference sequence). V lost 3 bases, J lost 0 bases, and 15 bases lay in between. DNA for the CDR3: TGCGCCAGCAGTGAAGGGGGAACAGGCAACTCTGGAAACACCATATATTTT. Its translation is CASSEGGTGNSGNTIYF.

The rearrangement joins TRBV3-1 (or the pseudogene TRBV3-2) to TRBJ2-4; a weak D match, TRBD2 (6 bases). This CDR3 region has 18 residues. Trimming removed 1 base from V and 0 bases from J, with 16 bases in between. Germline V gene sequence: CDR1 LGHDT, CDR2 YNNKEL (reference sequence). CDR3 in amino acids: CASSQAHIGGLAKNIQYF. The CDR3 coding sequence is TGTGCCAGCAGCCAAGCTCATATCGGGGGTCTAGCCAAAAACATTCAGTACTTC.

The genes are TRBV4-2 and TRBJ2-1, with TRBD2 matching 8 bases. The J segment lost 14 bases and the V segment lost 3 bases, leaving 12 bases of the junction unmatched. The CDR3 has 14 residues. CDR1 and CDR2 (germline): LGHNA, YNFKEQ. CDR3 sequence reads: CASSQETSVGLEFF. Written as DNA, the CDR3 is TGTGCCAGCAGCCAGGAGACTAGCGTGGGTTTGGAGTTCTTC.

The V gene is TRBV12-1, the J gene TRBJ2-7; the table's D call TRBD2 went unverified against the DNA. TRBV12-1 is a pseudogene segment. This CDR3 spans 14 amino acids. CDR3 sequence (DNA): TGTGCCAGCGGGTGCGGCGGGGCCTCCTACGAGCAGTACTTC. Translation gives CASGCGGASYEQYF.

This clone was detected once. J is TRBJ2-1 and V is TRBV27; D might be TRBD2 (6 bases). This CDR3 comprises 16 residues. V was pared by 4 bases and J by 4 bases, with 17 bases between. Germline CDR1 reads MNHEY; CDR2 reads SMNVEV (reference sequence). CDR3 coding DNA: TGTGCCAGCAGTTCCCTGTCGGGACTCCTTTACAATGAGCAGTTCTTC. The encoded protein is CASSSLSGLLYNEQFF.

The rearrangement uses TRBV7-9 and TRBJ1-1, with a tentative D call TRBD1 (6 bases). This CDR3 has 14 amino acids. V shed 6 bases and J shed 2 bases, with 13 bases lying between them. Germline V CDR1 and CDR2: SEHNR, FQNEAQ (reference sequence). As DNA, the CDR3 is TGTGCCAGCAGTGAAGGGGGATATAACACTGAAGCTTTCTTT. This sequence encodes CASSEGGYNTEAFF.

V gene TRBV5-1 combines with J gene TRBJ2-5; 7 bases map to TRBD1. Trimming cost V 4 bases and J 5 bases; bases outside gene matches: 11. Germline lookup yields CDR1 SGHRS and CDR2 YFSETQ. CDR3 length equals 15 residues. The CDR3 DNA is TGCGCCAGCAGCCCAACCACAGGGGTGGGGGAGACCCAGTACTTC. Its translation: CASSPTTGVGETQYF.

The V and J genes are TRBV6-5 and TRBJ1-5; no clear D gene. The germline V gene has CDR1 MNHEY and CDR2 SVGAGI. The CDR3 length is 14 residues. Trimming cost V 10 bases and J 2 bases, with 15 bases left between them. CDR3 sequence: CATRSGTRNQPQHF. The CDR3 coding sequence is TGTGCCACCCGGAGTGGCACTCGCAATCAGCCCCAGCATTTT.

This clone was picked up a small number of times. CDR3 region: CASSPRGPGQASTNEKLFF. CDR3 bases: TGTGCCAGCAGTCCCCGGGGCCCGGGACAGGCGTCAACTAATGAAAAACTGTTTTTT. This chain connects TRBV27 to TRBJ1-4; 8 bases line up with TRBD1. CDR1 is MNHEY, CDR2 SMNVEV, per germline (reference sequence). The CDR3 runs to 19 residues. Germline trimming cut 5 bases from V and 0 bases from J; bases unmatched to any gene: 14.

The V call is TRBV4-1, the J call TRBJ2-4; 10 bases agree with TRBD2. After removal of 0 bases from V and 6 bases from J, the junction contained 8 bases not matched to a gene. Germline loops: CDR1 MGHRA, CDR2 YSYEKL. CDR3 length equals 17 residues. The chain's CDR3 is CASSQDFRASGGNIQYF. The CDR3, as DNA: TGCGCCAGCAGCCAAGATTTCCGGGCTAGCGGGGGAAACATTCAGTACTTC.

The chain joins TRBV15 to TRBJ1-2, with a tentative D call TRBD1 (6 bases). The germline CDR1 and CDR2 sequences are LNHNV and YYDKDF (reference sequence). V lost 1 base and J lost 4, with 10 bases in between. This CDR3 comprises 14 residues. For the CDR3, the DNA is TGTGCCACCAGCAGAGGGCAGGGGCTCTATGGCTACACCTTC. It codes for CATSRGQGLYGYTF.

This clone has only one observation. The V call is TRBV11-3, the J call TRBJ1-6; 9 nucleotides align to TRBD1. The germline V gene has CDR1 SGHNT and CDR2 YENEEA. J was trimmed by 10 bases and V by 5 bases; bases with no gene match: 6. The CDR3 has 14 amino acids. CDR3 DNA sequence: TGTGCCAGCAGCGAGGACAGGGGAGGCTCACCCCTCCACTTT. Its translation: CASSEDRGGSPLHF.

The chain links TRBV3-1 (or the pseudogene TRBV3-2) to TRBJ1-2; possibly TRBD1 for D (6 bases). The germline V gene has CDR1 LGHDT and CDR2 YNNKEL (reference sequence). The CDR3 totals 14 residues. Trimming removed 0 bases at V and 8 bases at J, with 13 bases between. The CDR3 region has the DNA TGTGCCAGCAGCCAAGATCCAGGGGTGGGCGGCTACACCTTC. Protein product: CASSQDPGVGGYTF.

The gene calls are TRBV28 and TRBJ2-7, with TRBD2 matching over 7 bases. The CDR3 length is 17 residues. Germline V gives CDR1 MDHEN, CDR2 SYDVKM. Trimming at V came to 6 bases and at J to 3 bases, leaving 17 bases not matched to a gene. CDR3 residues: CASRPPEGRALGYEQYF. The CDR3 DNA reads as TGTGCCAGCAGACCCCCGGAGGGGAGGGCGTTAGGCTACGAGCAGTACTTC.

The V call is TRBV13, the J call TRBJ1-2; the D gene is possibly TRBD1 (5 bases). Germline loops: CDR1 PRHDT, CDR2 FYEKMQ (reference sequence). The CDR3 runs 14 residues. Trimming took off 4 bases at V and 5 bases at J, with 14 bases between the two ends. The DNA of the CDR3 is TGTGCCAGCAGCTCGTCCCGCAGGGTTTATGGCTACACCTTC. Translating gives CASSSSRRVYGYTF.